This entry lists 4 T cell receptor beta chains sequenced from one sample in a study of blood T cell repertoires in COVID-19. Only in-frame clones appear in the TCRdb table, and some are missing; sequencing was by immunoSEQ multiplex PCR. The profile shows some 400,000 clones, around 89% of them singletons. Sequenced: peripheral blood. The receptors were gathered from a man aged 18 to 29 with active or convalescent COVID-19.

The chain has TRBV7-9 and TRBJ1-1, with unresolved D. The germline V gene encodes CDR1 SEHNR and CDR2 FQNEAQ (reference sequence). The CDR3 sequence is 15 residues long. V lost 1 base to trimming and J lost 1 base, with 10 bases between them. This chain's CDR3 is CASSLVRVRNTEAFF. The CDR3 region has the DNA TGTGCCAGCAGCTTAGTACGGGTCCGGAACACTGAAGCTTTCTTT.

This clone was observed once. The J gene is TRBJ2-7, the V gene TRBV27, with 7 bases fitting TRBD1. Germline V gives CDR1 MNHEY, CDR2 SMNVEV (reference sequence). V dropped 6 bases and J dropped 0; count of bases not matched to a gene: 8. CDR3 length: 15 residues. The CDR3 DNA sequence: TGTGCCAGCAGCTCCGACAGGGACCTCTCCTACGAGCAGTACTTC. Encoded protein: CASSSDRDLSYEQYF.

In DNA, the CDR3 is TGTGCCAGCAGTTCCCCGTGGGTCGAGCGGGGGACCTACGAGCAGTACTTC. Translated, it gives CASSSPWVERGTYEQYF. The rearrangement joins TRBV28 to TRBJ2-7, with 8 bases matching TRBD2. J was trimmed by 2 bases and V by 4 bases; bases with no gene match: 13. This CDR3 is 17 amino acids long. Germline V gene sequence: CDR1 MDHEN, CDR2 SYDVKM.

The chain uses TRBV30 and TRBJ1-5; possibly TRBD1 for D (6 bases). V was cut by 0 bases and J by 0 bases, with 15 bases left in between. CDR1 and CDR2 from the germline V gene are GTSNPN and SVGIG (reference sequence). This CDR3 is 17 amino acids long. In DNA form, the CDR3 reads TGTGCCTGGAGTGTACCGTCAGGGGATTATAGCAATCAGCCCCAGCATTTT. Translated, it gives CAWSVPSGDYSNQPQHF.